The present entry profiles one T cell receptor beta chain with its context. The entry originates in a study of T cell responses to AZD1222 COVID-19 vaccine. Trimming at V came to 3 bases and at J to 6 bases, leaving 1 base not matched to a gene. This CDR3 comprises 13 residues. Germline CDR1 MNHEY, CDR2 SMNVEV (reference sequence). Generated by immunoSEQ multiplex PCR, the TCRdb table keeps only in-frame clones and is missing some. The sample carries 85,000 to 90,000 clones, roughly 90% recorded once. The clonotype originates from an adult who received the AZD1222 COVID-19 vaccine. The genes are TRBV27 and TRBJ2-2, with 7 bases lining up with TRBD2. Specimen: peripheral blood, collected 28 days after the second AZD1222 dose. DNA of the CDR3: TGTGCCAGCAGTTTGGCGGGGGCCGGGGAGCTGTTTTTT. Translation: CASSLAGAGELFF.